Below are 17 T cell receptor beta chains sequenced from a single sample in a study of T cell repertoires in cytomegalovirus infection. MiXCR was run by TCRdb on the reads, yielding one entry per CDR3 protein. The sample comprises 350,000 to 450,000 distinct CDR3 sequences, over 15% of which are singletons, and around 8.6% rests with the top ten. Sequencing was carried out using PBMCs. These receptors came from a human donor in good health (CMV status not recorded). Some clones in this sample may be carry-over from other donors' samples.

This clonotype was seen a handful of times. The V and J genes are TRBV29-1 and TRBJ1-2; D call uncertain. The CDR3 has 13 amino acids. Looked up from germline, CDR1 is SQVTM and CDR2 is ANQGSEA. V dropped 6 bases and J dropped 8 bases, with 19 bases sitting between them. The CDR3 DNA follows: TGCAGCGTATCTCGAAGGGTTCGTAACGGCTACACCTTC. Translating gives CSVSRRVRNGYTF. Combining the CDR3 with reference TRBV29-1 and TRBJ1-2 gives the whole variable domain SAVISQKPSRDICQRGTSLTIQCQVDSQVTMMFWYRQQPGQSLTLIATANQGSEATYESGFVIDKFPISRPNLTFSTLTVSNMSPEDSSIYLCSVSRRVRNGYTFGSGTRLTVV.

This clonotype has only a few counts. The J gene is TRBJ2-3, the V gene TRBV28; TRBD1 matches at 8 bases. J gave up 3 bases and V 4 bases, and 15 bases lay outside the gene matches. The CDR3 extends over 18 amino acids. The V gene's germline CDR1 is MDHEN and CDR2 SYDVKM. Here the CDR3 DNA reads TGTGCCAGCAGTTCGTATGGATCCGACAGGGGTATAACAGATACGCAGTATTTT. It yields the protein CASSSYGSDRGITDTQYF. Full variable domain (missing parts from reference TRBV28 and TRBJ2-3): DVKVTQSSRYLVKRTGEKVFLECVQDMDHENMFWYRQDPGLGLRLIYFSYDVKMKEKGDIPEGYSVSREKKERFSLILESASTNQTSMYLCASSSYGSDRGITDTQYFGPGTRLTVL.

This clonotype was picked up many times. CDR3 nucleotide sequence: TGCGCCAGCAGCCAAGTCGCTAGTAGCCATGAGCAGTTCTTC. As protein: CASSQVASSHEQFF. The chain uses TRBV4-1 and TRBJ2-1; D gene ambiguous. V lost 1 base and J 8 bases, leaving 12 bases between the germline ends. Germline loops: CDR1 MGHRA, CDR2 YSYEKL. The CDR3 has 14 residues.

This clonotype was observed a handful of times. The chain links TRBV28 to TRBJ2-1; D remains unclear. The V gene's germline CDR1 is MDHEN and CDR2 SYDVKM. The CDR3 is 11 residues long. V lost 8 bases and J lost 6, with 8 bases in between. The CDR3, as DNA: TGTGCCAGCGGTAAGGTCAATGAGCAGTTCTTC. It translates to CASGKVNEQFF.

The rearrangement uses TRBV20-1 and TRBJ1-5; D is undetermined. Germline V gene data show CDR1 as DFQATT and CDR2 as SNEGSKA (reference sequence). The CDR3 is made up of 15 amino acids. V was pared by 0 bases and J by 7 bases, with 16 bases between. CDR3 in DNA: TGCAGTGCTAGAGAGGTGAAAAGCCCGGGCCAGCCCCAGCATTTT. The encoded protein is CSAREVKSPGQPQHF.

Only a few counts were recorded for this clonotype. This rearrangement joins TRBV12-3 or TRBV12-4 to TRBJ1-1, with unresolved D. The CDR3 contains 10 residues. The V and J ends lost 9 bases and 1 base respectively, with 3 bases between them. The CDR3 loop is CASGNTEAFF. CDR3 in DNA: TGTGCCAGTGGGAACACTGAAGCTTTCTTT.

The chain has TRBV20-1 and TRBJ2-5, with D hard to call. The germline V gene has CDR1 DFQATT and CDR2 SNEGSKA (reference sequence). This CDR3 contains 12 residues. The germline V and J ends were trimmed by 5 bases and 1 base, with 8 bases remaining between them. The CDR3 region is CSAGPLQETQYF. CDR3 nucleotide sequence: TGCAGTGCTGGACCCCTCCAAGAGACCCAGTACTTC.

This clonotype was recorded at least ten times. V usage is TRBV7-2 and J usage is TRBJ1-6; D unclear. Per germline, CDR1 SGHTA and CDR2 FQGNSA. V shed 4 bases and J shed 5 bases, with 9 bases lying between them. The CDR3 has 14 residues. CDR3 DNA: TGTGCCAGCAGCTCCGGGTCAAATAATTCACCCCTCCACTTT. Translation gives CASSSGSNNSPLHF.

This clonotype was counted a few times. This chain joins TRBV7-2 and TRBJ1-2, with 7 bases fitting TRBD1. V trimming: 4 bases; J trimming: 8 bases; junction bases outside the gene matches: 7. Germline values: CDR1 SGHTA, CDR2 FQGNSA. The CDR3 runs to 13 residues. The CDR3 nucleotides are TGTGCCAGCAGCTGGAAAACAGGGGTCGGCTACACCTTC. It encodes CASSWKTGVGYTF.

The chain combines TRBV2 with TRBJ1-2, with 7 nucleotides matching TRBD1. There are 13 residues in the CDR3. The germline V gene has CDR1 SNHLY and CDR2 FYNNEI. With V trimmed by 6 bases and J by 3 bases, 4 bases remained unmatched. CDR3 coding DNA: TGTGCCAGCAGAAAACAGGGGTACTATGGCTACACCTTC. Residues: CASRKQGYYGYTF.

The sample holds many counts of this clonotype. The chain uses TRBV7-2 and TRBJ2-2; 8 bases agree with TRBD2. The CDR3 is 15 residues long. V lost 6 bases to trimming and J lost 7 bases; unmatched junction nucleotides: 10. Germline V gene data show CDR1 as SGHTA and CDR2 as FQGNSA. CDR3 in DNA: TGTGCCAGCAGTCTCAAACGGACTAGCCTCGGGGAGCTGTTTTTT. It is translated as CASSLKRTSLGELFF.

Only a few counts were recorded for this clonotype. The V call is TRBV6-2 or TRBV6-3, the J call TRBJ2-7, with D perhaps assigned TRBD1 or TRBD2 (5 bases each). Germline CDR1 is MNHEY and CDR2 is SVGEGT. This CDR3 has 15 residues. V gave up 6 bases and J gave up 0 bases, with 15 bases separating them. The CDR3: CASRLRGPSSYEQYF. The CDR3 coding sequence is TGTGCCAGCAGACTGAGGGGACCTAGCTCCTACGAGCAGTACTTC.

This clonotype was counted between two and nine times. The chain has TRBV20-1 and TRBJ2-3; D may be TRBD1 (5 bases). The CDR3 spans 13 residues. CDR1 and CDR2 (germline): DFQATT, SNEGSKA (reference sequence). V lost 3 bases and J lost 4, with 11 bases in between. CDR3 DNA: TGCAGTGCTAGTCGCCAGGGTTCAGATACGCAGTATTTT. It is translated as CSASRQGSDTQYF.

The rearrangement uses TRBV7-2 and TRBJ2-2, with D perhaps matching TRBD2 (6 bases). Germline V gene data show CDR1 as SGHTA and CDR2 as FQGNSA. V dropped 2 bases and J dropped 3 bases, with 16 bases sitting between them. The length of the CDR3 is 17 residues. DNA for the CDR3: TGTGCCAGCAGCTTATCTAGCTCTGCGGGATACACCGGGGAGCTGTTTTTT. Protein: CASSLSSSAGYTGELFF. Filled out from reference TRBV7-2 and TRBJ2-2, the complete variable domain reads GAGVSQSPSNKVTEKGKDVELRCDPISGHTALYWYRQSLGQGLEFLIYFQGNSAPDKSGLPSDRFSAERTGGSVSTLTIQRTQQEDSAVYLCASSLSSSAGYTGELFFGEGSRLTVL.

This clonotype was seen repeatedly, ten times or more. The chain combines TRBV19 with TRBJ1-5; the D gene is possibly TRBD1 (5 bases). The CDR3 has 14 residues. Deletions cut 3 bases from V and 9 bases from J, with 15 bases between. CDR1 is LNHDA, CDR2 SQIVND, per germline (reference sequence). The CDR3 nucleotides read TGTGCCAGTAGTATTGTAGGGGAAGAACGGCCCCAGCATTTT. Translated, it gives CASSIVGEERPQHF.

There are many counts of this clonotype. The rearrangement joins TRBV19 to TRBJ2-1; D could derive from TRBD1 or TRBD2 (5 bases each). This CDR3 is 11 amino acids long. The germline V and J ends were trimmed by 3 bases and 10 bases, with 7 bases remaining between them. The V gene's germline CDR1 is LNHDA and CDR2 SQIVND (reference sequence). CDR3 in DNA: TGTGCCAGTAGTATCCGGGACGAGCAGTTCTTC. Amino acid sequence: CASSIRDEQFF.

In DNA, the CDR3 is TGTGCCAGCAGTTTAATTGGGGCAGGGGGGTACAATGAGCAGTTCTTC. Its protein product is CASSLIGAGGYNEQFF. The V and J genes are TRBV12-3 or TRBV12-4 and TRBJ2-1, with a weak D call TRBD1 (7 bases). V lost 2 bases to trimming and J lost 4 bases, with 15 bases between them. There are 16 residues in the CDR3.